This TCR beta chain is from a study of regulatory T cells in long-lasting Graves disease. This clonotype was picked up many times. Germline CDR1 MNHEY, CDR2 SMNVEV (reference sequence). The CDR3 spans 15 residues. V gave up 8 bases and J gave up 8 bases; unmatched junction bases: 9. According to the study, TCR beta libraries were built with iRepertoire HTBI primers and CDR3-region Arm-PCR. Each CDR3 protein is one row after TCRdb ran MiXCR on the multiplex PCR reads. The table records 350,000 to 550,000 distinct CDR3 sequences, 14% to 15% of them present only once. Time point described: newly diagnosed GD, antithyroid drugs for less than 3 months. Construction of the TCR library relied on RNA isolated from PBMCs. These data also formed part of another study, on T cells in Graves' hyperthyroidism and ophthalmopathy.

The starting material was peripheral blood mononuclear cells (PBMCs), obtained at new diagnosis, from a patient treated with antithyroid drugs. V and J are TRBV27 and TRBJ2-7; 16 bases align to TRBD2. The TCR comes from a young woman with Graves disease. The CDR3 DNA is TGTGCCAGCGGGGGACTAGCGGGAGGGCCAGTTAAGCAGTACTTC. It codes for CASGGLAGGPVKQYF.